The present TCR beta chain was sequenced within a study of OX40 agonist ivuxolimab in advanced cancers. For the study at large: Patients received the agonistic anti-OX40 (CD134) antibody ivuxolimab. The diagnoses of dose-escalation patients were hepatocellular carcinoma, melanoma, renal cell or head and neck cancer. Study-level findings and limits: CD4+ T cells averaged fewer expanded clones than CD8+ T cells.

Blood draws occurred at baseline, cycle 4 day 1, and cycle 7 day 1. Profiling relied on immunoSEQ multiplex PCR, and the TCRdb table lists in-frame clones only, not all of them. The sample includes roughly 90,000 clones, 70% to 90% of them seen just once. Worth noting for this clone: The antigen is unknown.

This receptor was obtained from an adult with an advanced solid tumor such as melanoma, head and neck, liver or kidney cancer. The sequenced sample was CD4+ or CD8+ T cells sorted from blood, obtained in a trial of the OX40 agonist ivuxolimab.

The CDR3 is CASSIIAGASYEQYF. The CDR3 bases are TGTGCCAGTAGTATAATAGCGGGGGCCTCCTACGAGCAGTACTTC. This sequence joins TRBV19 and TRBJ2-7, with TRBD2 identical over 9 bases. The CDR3 contains 15 residues. The J segment lost 0 bases and the V segment lost 2 bases, leaving 2 bases of the junction unmatched. Germline V gene sequence: CDR1 LNHDA, CDR2 SQIVND (reference sequence).